This TCR beta chain is from a study of vaccination and CD4 T cells after COVID-19. Treatment in this sample: approximately 9-day PBMC culture with coronavirus spike peptide pools or control peptides (ViraFEST assay). CD4+ T cells that had been cultured provided DNA sequenced with the Oncomine TCR Beta short-read assay. TCRdb re-derived calls from the PCR reads in MiXCR, one entry per CDR3 protein. Of around 10,000 distinct CDR3 sequences in the sample, less than 70% were seen once. In regard to this clonotype: What it binds is unknown.

The CDR3 runs to 16 residues. With V trimmed by 6 bases and J by 2 bases, 12 bases remained unmatched. Germline lookup yields CDR1 DFQATT and CDR2 SNEGSKA (reference sequence). The sequenced sample consisted of CD4+ T cells from blood, cultured in vitro. The receptor was derived from a human donor who had recovered from COVID-19. This chain links TRBV20-1 with TRBJ2-3, with 9 bases aligning to TRBD2. CDR3 region: CSARLASGDPTDTQYF. The DNA for the CDR3 is TGCAGTGCCCGATTGGCTAGCGGGGATCCCACAGATACGCAGTATTTT.